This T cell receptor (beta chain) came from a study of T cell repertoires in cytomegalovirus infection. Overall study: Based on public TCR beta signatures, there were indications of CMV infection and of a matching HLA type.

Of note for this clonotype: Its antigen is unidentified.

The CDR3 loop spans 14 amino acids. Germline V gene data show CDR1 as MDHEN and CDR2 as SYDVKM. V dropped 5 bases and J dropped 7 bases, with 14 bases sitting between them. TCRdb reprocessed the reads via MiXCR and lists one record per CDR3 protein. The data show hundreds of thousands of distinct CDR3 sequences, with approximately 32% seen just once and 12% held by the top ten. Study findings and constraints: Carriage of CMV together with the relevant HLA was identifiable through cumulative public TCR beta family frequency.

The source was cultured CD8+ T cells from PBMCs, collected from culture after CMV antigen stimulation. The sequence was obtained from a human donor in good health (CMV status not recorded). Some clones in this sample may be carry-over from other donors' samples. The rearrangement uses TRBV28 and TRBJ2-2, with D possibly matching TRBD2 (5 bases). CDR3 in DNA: TGTGCCAGCAGTGTATCCGCCGGGGTCGGGGAGCTGTTTTTT. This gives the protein CASSVSAGVGELFF.